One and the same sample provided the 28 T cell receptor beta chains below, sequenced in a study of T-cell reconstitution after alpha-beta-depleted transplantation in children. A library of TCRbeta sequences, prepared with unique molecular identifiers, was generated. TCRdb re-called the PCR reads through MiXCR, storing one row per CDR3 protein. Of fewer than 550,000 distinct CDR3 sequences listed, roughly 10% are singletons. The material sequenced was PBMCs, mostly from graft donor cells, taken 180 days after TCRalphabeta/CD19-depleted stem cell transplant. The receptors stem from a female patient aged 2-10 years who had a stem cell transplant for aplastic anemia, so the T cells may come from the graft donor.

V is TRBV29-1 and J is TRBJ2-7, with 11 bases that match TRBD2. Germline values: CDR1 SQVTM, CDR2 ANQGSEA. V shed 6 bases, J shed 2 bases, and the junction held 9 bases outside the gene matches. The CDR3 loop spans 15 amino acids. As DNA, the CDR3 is TGCAGCGTCGAGTCCGGACTAGCGGGCCCCTACGAGCAGTACTTC. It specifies CSVESGLAGPYEQYF.

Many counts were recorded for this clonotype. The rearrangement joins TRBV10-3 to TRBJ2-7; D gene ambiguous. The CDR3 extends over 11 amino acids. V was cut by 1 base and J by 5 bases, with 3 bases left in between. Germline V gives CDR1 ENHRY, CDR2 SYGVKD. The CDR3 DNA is TGTGCCATCAGTGAGTTCGACGAGCAGTACTTC. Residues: CAISEFDEQYF.

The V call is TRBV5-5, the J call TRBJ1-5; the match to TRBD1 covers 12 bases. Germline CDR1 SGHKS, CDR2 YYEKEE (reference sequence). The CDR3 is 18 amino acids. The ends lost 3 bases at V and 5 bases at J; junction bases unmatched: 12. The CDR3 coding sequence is TGTGCCAGCAGCTCCCGGGACAGGGGGCGTGTTTCCGATCAGCCCCAGCATTTT. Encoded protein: CASSSRDRGRVSDQPQHF. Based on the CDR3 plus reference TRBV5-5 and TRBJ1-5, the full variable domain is DAGVTQSPTHLIKTRGQQVTLRCSPISGHKSVSWYQQVLGQGPQFIFQYYEKEERGRGNFPDRFSARQFPNYSSELNVNALLLGDSALYLCASSSRDRGRVSDQPQHFGDGTRLSIL.

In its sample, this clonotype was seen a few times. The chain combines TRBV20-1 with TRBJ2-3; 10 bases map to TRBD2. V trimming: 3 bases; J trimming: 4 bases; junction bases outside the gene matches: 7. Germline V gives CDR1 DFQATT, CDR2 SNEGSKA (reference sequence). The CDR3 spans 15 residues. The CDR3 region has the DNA TGCAGTGCTAGTCGGCTAGCGGGAGTGGCAGATACGCAGTATTTT. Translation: CSASRLAGVADTQYF.

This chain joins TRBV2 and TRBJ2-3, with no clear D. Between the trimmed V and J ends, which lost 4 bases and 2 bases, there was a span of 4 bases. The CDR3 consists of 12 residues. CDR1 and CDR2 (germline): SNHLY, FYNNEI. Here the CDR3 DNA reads TGTGCCAGCAGTGGGACCACAGATACGCAGTATTTT. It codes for CASSGTTDTQYF.

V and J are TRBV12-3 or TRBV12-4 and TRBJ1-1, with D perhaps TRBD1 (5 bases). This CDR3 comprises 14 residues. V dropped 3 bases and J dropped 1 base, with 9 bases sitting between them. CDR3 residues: CASSLLGRNTEAFF. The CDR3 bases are TGTGCCAGCAGTTTGTTGGGGCGGAACACTGAAGCTTTCTTT.

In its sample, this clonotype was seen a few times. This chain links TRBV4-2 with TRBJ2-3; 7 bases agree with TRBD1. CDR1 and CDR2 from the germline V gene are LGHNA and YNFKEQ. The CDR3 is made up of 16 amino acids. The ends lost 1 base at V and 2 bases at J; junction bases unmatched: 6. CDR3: CASSQVGQLNTDTQYF. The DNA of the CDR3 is TGTGCCAGCAGCCAAGTGGGACAGCTAAACACAGATACGCAGTATTTT.

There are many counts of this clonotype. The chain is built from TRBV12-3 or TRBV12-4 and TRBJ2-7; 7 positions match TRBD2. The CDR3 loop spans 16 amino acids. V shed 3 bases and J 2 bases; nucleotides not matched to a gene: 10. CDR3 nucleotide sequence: TGTGCCAGCAGTTTTAACTATATCGGGAGGACCTACGAGCAGTACTTC. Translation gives CASSFNYIGRTYEQYF.

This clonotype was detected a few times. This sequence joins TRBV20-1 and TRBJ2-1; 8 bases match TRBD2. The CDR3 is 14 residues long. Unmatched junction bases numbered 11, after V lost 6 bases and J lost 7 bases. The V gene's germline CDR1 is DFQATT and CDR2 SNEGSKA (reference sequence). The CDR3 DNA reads TGCAGTGCCGGCGACATAGCGGGACGGAATGAGCAGTTCTTC. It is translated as CSAGDIAGRNEQFF.

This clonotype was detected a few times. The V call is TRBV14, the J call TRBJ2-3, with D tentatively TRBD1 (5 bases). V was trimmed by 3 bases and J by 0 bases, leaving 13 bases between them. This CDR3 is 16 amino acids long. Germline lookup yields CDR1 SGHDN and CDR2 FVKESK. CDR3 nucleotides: TGTGCCAGCAGCCAGCAAAACAGGATTAGCACAGATACGCAGTATTTT. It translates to CASSQQNRISTDTQYF.

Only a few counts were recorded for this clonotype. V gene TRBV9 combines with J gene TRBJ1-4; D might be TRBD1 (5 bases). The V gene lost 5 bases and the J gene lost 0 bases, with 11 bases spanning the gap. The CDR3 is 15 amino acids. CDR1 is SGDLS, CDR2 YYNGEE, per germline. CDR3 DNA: TGTGCCAGCAGAGACGAGACAGCAACTAATGAAAAACTGTTTTTT. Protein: CASRDETATNEKLFF.

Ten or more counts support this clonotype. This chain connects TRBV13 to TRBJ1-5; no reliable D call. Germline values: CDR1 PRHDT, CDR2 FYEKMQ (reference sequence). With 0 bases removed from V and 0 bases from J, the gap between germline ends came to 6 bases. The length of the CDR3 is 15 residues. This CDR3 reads CASSLGQFSNQPQHF. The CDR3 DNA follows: TGTGCCAGCAGCTTAGGACAGTTTAGCAATCAGCCCCAGCATTTT.

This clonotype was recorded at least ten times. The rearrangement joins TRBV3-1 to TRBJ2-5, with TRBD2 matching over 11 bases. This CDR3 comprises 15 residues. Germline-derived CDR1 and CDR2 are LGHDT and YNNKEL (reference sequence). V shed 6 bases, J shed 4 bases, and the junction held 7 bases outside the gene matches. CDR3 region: CASSRTSGYGETQYF. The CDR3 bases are TGTGCCAGCAGTCGGACTAGCGGGTACGGAGAGACCCAGTACTTC.

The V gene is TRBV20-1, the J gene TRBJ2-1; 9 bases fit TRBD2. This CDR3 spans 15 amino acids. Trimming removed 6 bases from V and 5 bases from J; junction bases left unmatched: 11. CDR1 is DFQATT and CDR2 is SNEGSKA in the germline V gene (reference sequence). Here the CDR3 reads CSAISPGLAHNEQFF. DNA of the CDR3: TGCAGTGCCATCAGTCCGGGACTAGCACACAATGAGCAGTTCTTC.

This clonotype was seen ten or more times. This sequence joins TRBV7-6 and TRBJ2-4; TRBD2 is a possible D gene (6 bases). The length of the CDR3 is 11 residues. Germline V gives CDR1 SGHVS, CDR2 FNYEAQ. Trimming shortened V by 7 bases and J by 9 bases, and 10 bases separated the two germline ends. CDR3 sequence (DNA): TGTGCCAGCACCCGGGGGAGCATTCAGTACTTC. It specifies CASTRGSIQYF.

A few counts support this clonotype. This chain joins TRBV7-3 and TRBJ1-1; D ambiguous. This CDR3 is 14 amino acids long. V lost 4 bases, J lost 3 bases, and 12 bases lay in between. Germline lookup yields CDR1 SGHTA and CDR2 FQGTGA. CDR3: CASSYKPWDTEAFF. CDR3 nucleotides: TGTGCCAGCAGCTACAAGCCTTGGGACACTGAAGCTTTCTTT.

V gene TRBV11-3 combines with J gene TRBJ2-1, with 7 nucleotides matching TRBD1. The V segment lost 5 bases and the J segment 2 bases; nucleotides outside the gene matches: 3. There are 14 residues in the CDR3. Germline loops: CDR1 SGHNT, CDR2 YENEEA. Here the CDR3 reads CASSAGQAYNEQFF. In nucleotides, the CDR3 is TGTGCCAGCAGCGCCGGACAGGCCTACAATGAGCAGTTCTTC.

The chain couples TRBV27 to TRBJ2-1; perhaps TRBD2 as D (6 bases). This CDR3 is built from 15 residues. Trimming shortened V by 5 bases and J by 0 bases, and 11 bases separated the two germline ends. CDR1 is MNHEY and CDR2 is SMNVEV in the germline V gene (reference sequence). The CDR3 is CASSQGGASYNEQFF. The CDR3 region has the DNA TGTGCCAGCAGTCAGGGAGGAGCCTCCTACAATGAGCAGTTCTTC.

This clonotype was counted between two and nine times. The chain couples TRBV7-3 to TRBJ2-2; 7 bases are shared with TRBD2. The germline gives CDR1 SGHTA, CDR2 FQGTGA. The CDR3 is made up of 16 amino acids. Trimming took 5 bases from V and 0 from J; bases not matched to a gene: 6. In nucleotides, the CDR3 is TGTGCCAGCAGCCCCCGGGGGGTCTCGAACACCGGGGAGCTGTTTTTT. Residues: CASSPRGVSNTGELFF.

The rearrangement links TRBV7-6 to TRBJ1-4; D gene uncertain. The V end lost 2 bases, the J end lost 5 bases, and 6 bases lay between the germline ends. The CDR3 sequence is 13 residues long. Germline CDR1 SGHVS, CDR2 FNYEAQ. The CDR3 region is CASSLSPNEKLFF. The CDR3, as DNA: TGTGCCAGCAGCTTATCACCGAATGAAAAACTGTTTTTT. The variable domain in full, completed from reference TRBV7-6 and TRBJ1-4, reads GAGVSQSPRYKVTKRGQDVALRCDPISGHVSLYWYRQALGQGPEFLTYFNYEAQQDKSGLPNDRFSAERPEGSISTLTIQRTEQRDSAMYRCASSLSPNEKLFFGSGTQLSVL.

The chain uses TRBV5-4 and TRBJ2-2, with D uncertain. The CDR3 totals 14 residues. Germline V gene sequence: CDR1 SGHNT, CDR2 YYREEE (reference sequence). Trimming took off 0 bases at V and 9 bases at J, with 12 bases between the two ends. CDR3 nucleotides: TGTGCCAGCAGCTTGGATCTTATCTCCTGGGAGCTGTTTTTT. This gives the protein CASSLDLISWELFF.

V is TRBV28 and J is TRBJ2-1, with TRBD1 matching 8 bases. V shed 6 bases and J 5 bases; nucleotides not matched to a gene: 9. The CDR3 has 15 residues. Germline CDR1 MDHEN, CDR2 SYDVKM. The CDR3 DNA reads TGTGCCAGCAGCGAAGCCGGGACAGGAGACAATGAGCAGTTCTTC. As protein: CASSEAGTGDNEQFF.

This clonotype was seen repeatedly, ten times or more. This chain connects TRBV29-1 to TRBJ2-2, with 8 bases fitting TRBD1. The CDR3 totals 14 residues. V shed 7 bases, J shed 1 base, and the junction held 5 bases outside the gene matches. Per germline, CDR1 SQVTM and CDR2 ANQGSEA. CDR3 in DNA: TGCAGCGCGAAGGGACAGGTGAACACCGGGGAGCTGTTTTTT. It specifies CSAKGQVNTGELFF.

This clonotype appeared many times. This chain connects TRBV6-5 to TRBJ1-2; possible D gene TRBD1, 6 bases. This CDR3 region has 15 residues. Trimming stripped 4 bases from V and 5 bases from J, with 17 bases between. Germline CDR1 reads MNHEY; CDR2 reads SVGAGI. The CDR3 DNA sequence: TGTGCCAGCAGTTCTCCTGCAGGGGTTGGTTATGGCTACACCTTC. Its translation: CASSSPAGVGYGYTF.

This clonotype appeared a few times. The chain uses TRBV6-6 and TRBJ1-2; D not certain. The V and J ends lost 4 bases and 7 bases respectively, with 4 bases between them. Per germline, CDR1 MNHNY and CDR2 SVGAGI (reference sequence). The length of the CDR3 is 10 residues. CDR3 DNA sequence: TGTGCCAGCAGTTGGACTGGCTACACCTTC. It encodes CASSWTGYTF.

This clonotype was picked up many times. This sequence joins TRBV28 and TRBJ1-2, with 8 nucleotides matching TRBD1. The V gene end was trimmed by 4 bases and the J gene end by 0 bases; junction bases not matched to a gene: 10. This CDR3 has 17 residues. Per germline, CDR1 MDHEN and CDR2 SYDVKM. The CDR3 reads CASSSNPGQEANYGYTF. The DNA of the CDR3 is TGTGCCAGCAGTTCAAACCCGGGACAGGAAGCTAACTATGGCTACACCTTC.

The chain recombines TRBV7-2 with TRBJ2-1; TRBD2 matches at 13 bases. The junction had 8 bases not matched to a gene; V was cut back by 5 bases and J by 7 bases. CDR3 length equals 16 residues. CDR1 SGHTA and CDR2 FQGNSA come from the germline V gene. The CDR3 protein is CASSKGLAGVGNEQFF. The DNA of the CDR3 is TGTGCCAGCAGCAAAGGACTAGCGGGAGTGGGGAATGAGCAGTTCTTC. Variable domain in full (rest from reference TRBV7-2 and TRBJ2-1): GAGVSQSPSNKVTEKGKDVELRCDPISGHTALYWYRQSLGQGLEFLIYFQGNSAPDKSGLPSDRFSAERTGGSVSTLTIQRTQQEDSAVYLCASSKGLAGVGNEQFFGPGTRLTVL.

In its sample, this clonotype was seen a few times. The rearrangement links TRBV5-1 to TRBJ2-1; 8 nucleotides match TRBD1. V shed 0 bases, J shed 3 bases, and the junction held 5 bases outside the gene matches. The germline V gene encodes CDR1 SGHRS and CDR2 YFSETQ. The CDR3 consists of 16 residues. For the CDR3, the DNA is TGCGCCAGCAGCTTGGCCCAGGGGGCCCTCTACAATGAGCAGTTCTTC. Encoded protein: CASSLAQGALYNEQFF.